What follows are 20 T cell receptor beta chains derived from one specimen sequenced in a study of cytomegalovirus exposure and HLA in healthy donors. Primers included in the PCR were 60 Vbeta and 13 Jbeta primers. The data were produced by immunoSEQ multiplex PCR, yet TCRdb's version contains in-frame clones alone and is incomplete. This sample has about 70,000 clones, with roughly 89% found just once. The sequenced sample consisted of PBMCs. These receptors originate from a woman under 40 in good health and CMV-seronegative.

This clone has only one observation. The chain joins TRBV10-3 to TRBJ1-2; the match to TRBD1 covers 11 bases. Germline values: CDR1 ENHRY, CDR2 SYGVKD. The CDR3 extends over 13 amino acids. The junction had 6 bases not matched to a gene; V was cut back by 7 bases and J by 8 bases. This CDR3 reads CAITGQGARGYTF. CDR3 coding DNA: TGTGCCATCACCGGACAGGGGGCGCGAGGCTACACCTTC.

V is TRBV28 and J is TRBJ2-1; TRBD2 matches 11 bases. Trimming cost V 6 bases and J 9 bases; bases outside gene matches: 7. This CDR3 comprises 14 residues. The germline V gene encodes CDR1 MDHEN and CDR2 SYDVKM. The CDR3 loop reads CASSLAGGLGEQFF. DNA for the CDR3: TGTGCCAGCAGCTTAGCGGGAGGGTTAGGTGAGCAGTTCTTC. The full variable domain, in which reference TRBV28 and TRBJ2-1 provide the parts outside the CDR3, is DVKVTQSSRYLVKRTGEKVFLECVQDMDHENMFWYRQDPGLGLRLIYFSYDVKMKEKGDIPEGYSVSREKKERFSLILESASTNQTSMYLCASSLAGGLGEQFFGPGTRLTVL.

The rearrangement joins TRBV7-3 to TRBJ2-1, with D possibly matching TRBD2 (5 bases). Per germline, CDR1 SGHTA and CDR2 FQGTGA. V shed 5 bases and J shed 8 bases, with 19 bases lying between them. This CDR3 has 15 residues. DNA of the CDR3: TGTGCCAGCAGCCTACTAGGCGGTTTGAGCGATGAGCAGTTCTTC. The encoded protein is CASSLLGGLSDEQFF.

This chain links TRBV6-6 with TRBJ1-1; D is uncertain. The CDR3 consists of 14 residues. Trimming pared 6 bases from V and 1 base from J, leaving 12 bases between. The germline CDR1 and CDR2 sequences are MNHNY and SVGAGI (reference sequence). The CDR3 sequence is CASSPPAGNTEAFF. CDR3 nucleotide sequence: TGTGCCAGCAGCCCCCCGGCGGGGAACACTGAAGCTTTCTTT.

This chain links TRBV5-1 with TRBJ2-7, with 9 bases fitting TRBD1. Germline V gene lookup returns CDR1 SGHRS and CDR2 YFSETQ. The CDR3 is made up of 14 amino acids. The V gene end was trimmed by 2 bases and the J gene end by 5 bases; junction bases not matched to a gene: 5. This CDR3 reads CASSFKGQGDEQYF. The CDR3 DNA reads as TGCGCCAGCAGCTTCAAGGGACAGGGCGACGAGCAGTACTTC.

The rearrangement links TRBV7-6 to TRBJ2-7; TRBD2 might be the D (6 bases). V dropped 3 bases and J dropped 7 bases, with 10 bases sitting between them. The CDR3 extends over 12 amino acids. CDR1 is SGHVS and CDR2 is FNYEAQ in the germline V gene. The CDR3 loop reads CASSFAGREQYF. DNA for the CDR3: TGTGCCAGCAGCTTCGCGGGGAGAGAGCAGTACTTC.

The CDR3 nucleotides read TGTGCCAGTAGTATATCGGAACAGGGGGCACATGGCTACACCTTC. This encodes CASSISEQGAHGYTF. The V call is TRBV19, the J call TRBJ1-2; TRBD1 aligns across 9 bases. The CDR3 spans 15 residues. J was trimmed by 6 bases and V by 2 bases; bases with no gene match: 7. The germline V gene encodes CDR1 LNHDA and CDR2 SQIVND (reference sequence).

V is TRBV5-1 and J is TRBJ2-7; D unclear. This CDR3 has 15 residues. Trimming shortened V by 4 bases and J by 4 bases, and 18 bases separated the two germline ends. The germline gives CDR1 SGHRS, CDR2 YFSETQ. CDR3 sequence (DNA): TGCGCCAGCAGCCCACCCCCCGAGGCAGATTACGAGCAGTACTTC. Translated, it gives CASSPPPEADYEQYF.

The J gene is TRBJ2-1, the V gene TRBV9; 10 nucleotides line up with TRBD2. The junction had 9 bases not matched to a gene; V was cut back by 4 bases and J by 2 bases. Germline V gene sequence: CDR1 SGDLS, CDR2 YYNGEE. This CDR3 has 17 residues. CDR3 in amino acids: CASSLLAGAGTYNEQFF. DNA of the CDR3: TGTGCCAGCAGCCTTCTAGCGGGAGCGGGAACCTACAATGAGCAGTTCTTC.

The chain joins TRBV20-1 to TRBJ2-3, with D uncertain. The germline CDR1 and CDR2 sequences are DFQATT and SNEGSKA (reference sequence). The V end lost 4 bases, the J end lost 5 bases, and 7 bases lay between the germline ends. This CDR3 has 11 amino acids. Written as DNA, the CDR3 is TGCAGTGCTAACTTGAGAGATACGCAGTATTTT. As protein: CSANLRDTQYF.

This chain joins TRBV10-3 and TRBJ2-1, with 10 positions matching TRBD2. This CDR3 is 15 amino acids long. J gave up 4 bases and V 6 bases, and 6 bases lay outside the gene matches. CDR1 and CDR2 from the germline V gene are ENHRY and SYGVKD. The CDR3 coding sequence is TGTGCCATCAGGGACGGACTAGCGGAATACAATGAGCAGTTCTTC. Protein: CAIRDGLAEYNEQFF.

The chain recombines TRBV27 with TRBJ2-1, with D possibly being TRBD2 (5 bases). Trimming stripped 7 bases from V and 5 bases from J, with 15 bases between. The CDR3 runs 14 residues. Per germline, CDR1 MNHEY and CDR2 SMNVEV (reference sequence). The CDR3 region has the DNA TGTGCCAGCAACGGGTTCGGACTCAACAATGAGCAGTTCTTC. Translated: CASNGFGLNNEQFF.

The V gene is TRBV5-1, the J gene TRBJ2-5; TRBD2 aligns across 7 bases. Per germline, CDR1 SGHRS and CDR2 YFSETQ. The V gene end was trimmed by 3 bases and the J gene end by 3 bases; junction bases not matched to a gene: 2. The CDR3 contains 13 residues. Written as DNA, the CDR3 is TGCGCCAGCAGCTGGGGGGGAGAAGAGACCCAGTACTTC. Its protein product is CASSWGGEETQYF.

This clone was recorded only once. For the CDR3, the DNA is TGTGCCAGTACCCCGGGTAGGAGCTCCTACAATGAGCAGTTCTTC. This encodes CASTPGRSSYNEQFF. The rearrangement joins TRBV9 to TRBJ2-1; D gene ambiguous. The CDR3 covers 15 residues. CDR1 and CDR2 from the germline V gene are SGDLS and YYNGEE. Deletions cut 8 bases from V and 0 bases from J, with 15 bases between.

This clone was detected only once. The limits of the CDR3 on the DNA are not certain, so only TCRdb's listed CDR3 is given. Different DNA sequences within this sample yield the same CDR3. The CDR3 protein is CASSVATGTGTNTEAFF. This chain connects TRBV9 to TRBJ1-1; the DNA was not used to check the table's D call, TRBD1. Ends included, the CDR3 has 17 residues. The germline CDR1 and CDR2 sequences are SGDLS and YYNGEE.

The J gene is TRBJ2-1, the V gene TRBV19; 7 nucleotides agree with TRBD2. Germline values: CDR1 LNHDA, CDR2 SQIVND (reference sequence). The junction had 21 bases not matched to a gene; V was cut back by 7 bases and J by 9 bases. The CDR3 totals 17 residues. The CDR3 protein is CASMRQVPEAGEGEQFF. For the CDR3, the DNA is TGTGCCAGTATGCGTCAAGTCCCCGAGGCGGGAGAGGGTGAGCAGTTCTTC.

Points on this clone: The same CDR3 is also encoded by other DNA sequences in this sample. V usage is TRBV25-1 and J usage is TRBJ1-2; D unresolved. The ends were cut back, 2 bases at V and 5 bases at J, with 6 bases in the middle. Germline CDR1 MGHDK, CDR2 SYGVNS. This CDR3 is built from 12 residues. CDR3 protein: CASSEPFYGYTF. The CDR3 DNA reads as TGTGCCAGCAGTGAACCATTTTATGGCTACACCTTC.

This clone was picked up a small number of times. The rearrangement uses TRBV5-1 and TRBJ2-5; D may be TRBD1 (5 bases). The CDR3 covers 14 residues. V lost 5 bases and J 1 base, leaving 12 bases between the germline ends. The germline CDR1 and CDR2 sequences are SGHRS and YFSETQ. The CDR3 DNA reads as TGCGCCAGCAGTTCAGTAACAGGCCAAGAGACCCAGTACTTC. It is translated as CASSSVTGQETQYF.

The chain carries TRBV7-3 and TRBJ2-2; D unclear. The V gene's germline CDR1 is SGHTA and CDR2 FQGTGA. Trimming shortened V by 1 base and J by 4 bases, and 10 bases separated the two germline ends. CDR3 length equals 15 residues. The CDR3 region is CASSLNGGATGELFF. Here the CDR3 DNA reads TGTGCCAGCAGCTTAAACGGCGGAGCCACCGGGGAGCTGTTTTTT.

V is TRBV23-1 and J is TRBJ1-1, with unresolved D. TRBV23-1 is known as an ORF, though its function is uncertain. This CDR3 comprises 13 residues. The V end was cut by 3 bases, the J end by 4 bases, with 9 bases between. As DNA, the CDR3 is TGCGCCAGCAGTCACCAACCGAGCACTGAAGCTTTCTTT. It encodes CASSHQPSTEAFF.